This T cell receptor beta chain originates from a study of T cell changes during pregnancy in multiple sclerosis. Profiled with immunoSEQ multiplex PCR; TCRdb holds only in-frame clones, not every one. The sample gives roughly 76,000 clones, 75% to 95% of which show up once; 0.47% is in the top ten. The sequence was obtained from a female donor with multiple sclerosis, enrolled in a pregnancy study. The material sequenced was CD4+ T cells from peripheral blood mononuclear cells, taken in the second trimester of pregnancy.

As DNA, the CDR3 is TGTGCCAGCAGAAGGGGACAGACCTACGAGCAGTACTTC. Its translation is CASRRGQTYEQYF. The chain joins TRBV6-5 to TRBJ2-7, with TRBD1 identical over 7 bases. Germline V gene sequence: CDR1 MNHEY, CDR2 SVGAGI. The CDR3 is 13 amino acids. V was clipped by 6 bases and J by 2 bases; unmatched bases: 4.